The 25 T cell receptor beta chains below come from one sample, sequenced in a study of T cells in localized non-small cell lung cancer. Using immunoSEQ multiplex PCR, the repertoire was profiled, and TCRdb retains in-frame clones only, with some absent. In the table there are 45,000 to 70,000 clones, 86% of which are singletons. Sample: peripheral blood, taken before any cancer treatment. Receptor source: a woman aged 40 to 75 with stage I lung adenocarcinoma.

The gene calls are TRBV6-5 and TRBJ2-1, with 12 bases that match TRBD2. The length of the CDR3 is 16 residues. V lost 4 bases and J lost 6; bases outside the gene matches: 7. CDR1 is MNHEY and CDR2 is SVGAGI in the germline V gene. The CDR3 DNA reads as TGTGCCAGCAGTTTGACTAGCGGGGGAGGGGGCAATGAGCAGTTCTTC. It specifies CASSLTSGGGGNEQFF.

V gene TRBV6-6 combines with J gene TRBJ2-3; D gene ambiguous. There are 15 residues in the CDR3. V was shortened by 6 bases and J by 2 bases, with 15 bases between the two germline ends. CDR1 and CDR2 (germline): MNHNY, SVGAGI (reference sequence). The CDR3 DNA sequence: TGTGCCAGCAGCCGATTTCAAGCAACCACAGATACGCAGTATTTT. It codes for CASSRFQATTDTQYF.

This clone was counted between two and nine times. The rearrangement uses TRBV9 and TRBJ2-2, with 11 bases fitting TRBD2. V lost 4 bases and J lost 6; bases outside the gene matches: 2. The CDR3 extends over 14 amino acids. Germline lookup yields CDR1 SGDLS and CDR2 YYNGEE. CDR3 in DNA: TGTGCCAGCAGCTCACTAGCGGGGGCCGGGGAGCTGTTTTTT. Its translation: CASSSLAGAGELFF.

J is TRBJ2-3 and V is TRBV5-1; TRBD1 matches at 12 bases. Germline CDR1 SGHRS, CDR2 YFSETQ. The ends lost 0 bases at V and 1 base at J; junction bases unmatched: 9. The CDR3 sequence is 19 residues long. The CDR3 sequence: CASSLDLAGTGGGTDTQYF. The CDR3 DNA reads TGCGCCAGCAGCTTGGATTTAGCGGGGACAGGGGGCGGCACAGATACGCAGTATTTT. The entire variable domain, with the rest obtained from reference TRBV5-1 and TRBJ2-3, is as follows: KAGVTQTPRYLIKTRGQQVTLSCSPISGHRSVSWYQQTPGQGLQFLFEYFSETQRNKGNFPGRFSGRQFSNSRSEMNVSTLELGDSALYLCASSLDLAGTGGGTDTQYFGPGTRLTVL.

The chain has TRBV29-1 and TRBJ1-5, with 11 positions matching TRBD1. The CDR3 covers 15 residues. Germline values: CDR1 SQVTM, CDR2 ANQGSEA. The V and J ends lost 7 bases and 5 bases, in that order; junction bases with no gene match: 10. The CDR3 is CSAKVGQGGYQPQHF. CDR3 sequence (DNA): TGCAGCGCGAAGGTGGGACAGGGGGGATATCAGCCCCAGCATTTT.

The chain carries TRBV13 and TRBJ2-1, with 7 bases that match TRBD2. This CDR3 comprises 16 residues. Trimming took 4 bases from V and 0 from J; bases not matched to a gene: 6. CDR1 is PRHDT, CDR2 FYEKMQ, per germline (reference sequence). The CDR3 protein is CASSSQRGSSYNEQFF. The CDR3 coding sequence is TGTGCCAGCAGCTCCCAGCGGGGCAGCTCCTACAATGAGCAGTTCTTC.

DNA of the CDR3: TGTGCCAGCAGTCGGCCGGTGGACGAGCAGTACTTC. This gives the protein CASSRPVDEQYF. This chain links TRBV6-1 with TRBJ2-7; D is unresolved. From germline, CDR1 is MNHNS and CDR2 SASEGT. This CDR3 is built from 12 residues. Trimming removed 5 bases from V and 5 bases from J, with 10 bases in between.

This chain connects TRBV25-1 to TRBJ1-3; D unresolved. V dropped 3 bases and J dropped 0 bases, with 12 bases sitting between them. Germline lookup yields CDR1 MGHDK and CDR2 SYGVNS. This CDR3 contains 16 residues. DNA of the CDR3: TGTGCCAGCAGTGACTTCAGAAGCCTCTCTGGAAACACCATATATTTT. Encoded protein: CASSDFRSLSGNTIYF.

The J gene is TRBJ2-3, the V gene TRBV4-3; 10 bases agree with TRBD2. V was clipped by 0 bases and J by 2 bases; unmatched bases: 8. Germline V CDR1 and CDR2: LGHNA, YSLEER. This CDR3 has 18 amino acids. CDR3 loop: CASSQDLNSGGFTDTQYF. In DNA form, the CDR3 reads TGCGCCAGCAGCCAAGATTTGAATAGCGGGGGGTTCACAGATACGCAGTATTTT.

In this sample, this clone turned up a few times. The rearrangement joins TRBV7-2 to TRBJ2-1; possible D gene TRBD2, 6 bases. The V end lost 5 bases, the J end lost 0 bases, and 11 bases lay between the germline ends. Germline V gene data show CDR1 as SGHTA and CDR2 as FQGNSA. There are 15 residues in the CDR3. CDR3 sequence reads: CASSIAGSSYNEQFF. The CDR3, as DNA: TGTGCCAGCAGCATTGCCGGGAGCTCCTACAATGAGCAGTTCTTC. Complete variable domain (other parts from reference TRBV7-2 and TRBJ2-1): GAGVSQSPSNKVTEKGKDVELRCDPISGHTALYWYRQSLGQGLEFLIYFQGNSAPDKSGLPSDRFSAERTGGSVSTLTIQRTQQEDSAVYLCASSIAGSSYNEQFFGPGTRLTVL.

The CDR3 bases are TGCGCCAGCAGCTTGGTGGCGGGGGAAGAGACCCAGTACTTC. It is translated as CASSLVAGEETQYF. The J gene is TRBJ2-5, the V gene TRBV5-1; 7 nucleotides align to TRBD2. The J segment lost 3 bases and the V segment lost 0 bases, leaving 2 bases of the junction unmatched. The germline V gene encodes CDR1 SGHRS and CDR2 YFSETQ. The CDR3 has 14 amino acids.

This clone has just a few counts. The chain is built from TRBV5-5 and TRBJ2-1; D unresolved. Trimming took off 0 bases at V and 10 bases at J, with 8 bases between the two ends. Germline CDR1 is SGHKS and CDR2 is YYEKEE (reference sequence). The CDR3 is made up of 12 amino acids. The CDR3 bases are TGTGCCAGCAGCTTGGTCTCGACAGAGCAGTTCTTC. Translation: CASSLVSTEQFF.

The chain couples TRBV9 to TRBJ1-3; the D gene is possibly TRBD1 (5 bases). The CDR3 runs to 16 residues. Trimming took off 2 bases at V and 0 bases at J, with 12 bases between the two ends. The germline V gene encodes CDR1 SGDLS and CDR2 YYNGEE. The CDR3: CASSVPGMLSGNTIYF. In nucleotides, the CDR3 is TGTGCCAGCAGCGTCCCAGGGATGCTCTCTGGAAACACCATATATTTT.

This sequence joins TRBV9 and TRBJ1-3; D unclear. This CDR3 contains 15 residues. Per germline, CDR1 SGDLS and CDR2 YYNGEE. V dropped 4 bases and J dropped 0 bases, with 11 bases sitting between them. CDR3 DNA: TGTGCCAGCAGCCTGACACCGAGCTCTGGAAACACCATATATTTT. Protein: CASSLTPSSGNTIYF.

The chain couples TRBV29-1 to TRBJ2-3; D may be TRBD1 (6 bases). The germline V gene has CDR1 SQVTM and CDR2 ANQGSEA. V dropped 4 bases and J dropped 2 bases, with 13 bases sitting between them. The length of the CDR3 is 14 residues. CDR3 sequence reads: CSVASDRPTDTQYF. The DNA for the CDR3 is TGCAGCGTTGCCTCTGACAGGCCCACAGATACGCAGTATTTT.

This rearrangement joins TRBV7-6 to TRBJ2-2; 8 bases are a match to TRBD2. CDR3 length: 18 amino acids. Germline CDR1 is SGHVS and CDR2 is FNYEAQ. With V trimmed by 5 bases and J by 2 bases, 13 bases remained unmatched. Here the CDR3 reads CASSALGAGAINTGELFF. The CDR3 coding sequence is TGTGCCAGCAGCGCGTTGGGAGCGGGAGCGATAAACACCGGGGAGCTGTTTTTT. Supplemented by reference TRBV7-6 and TRBJ2-2, the full variable domain reads GAGVSQSPRYKVTKRGQDVALRCDPISGHVSLYWYRQALGQGPEFLTYFNYEAQQDKSGLPNDRFSAERPEGSISTLTIQRTEQRDSAMYRCASSALGAGAINTGELFFGEGSRLTVL.

The rearrangement joins TRBV4-3 to TRBJ2-3, with a weak D call TRBD2 (6 bases). The germline V and J ends were trimmed by 1 base and 3 bases, with 11 bases remaining between them. CDR3 length: 15 residues. Germline assignment: CDR1 LGHNA and CDR2 YSLEER. The CDR3 spells CASSQAGLLTDTQYF. In DNA form, the CDR3 reads TGCGCCAGCAGCCAAGCGGGACTCCTAACAGATACGCAGTATTTT.

The genes are TRBV28 and TRBJ1-3; no clear D. Trimming took off 1 base at V and 0 bases at J, with 7 bases between the two ends. Germline CDR1 and CDR2: MDHEN and SYDVKM. The CDR3 spans 15 residues. The DNA for the CDR3 is TGTGCCAGCAGTTTATCCATGAGCTCTGGAAACACCATATATTTT. Translating it yields CASSLSMSSGNTIYF.

This clone was seen only once. CDR3 nucleotide sequence: TGTGCCAGCACCGCGGGACTAGCGGGGAAGGGTGAGCAGTTCTTC. Translated, it gives CASTAGLAGKGEQFF. The chain has TRBV6-6 and TRBJ2-1; 13 bases are shared with TRBD2. Germline V gene lookup returns CDR1 MNHNY and CDR2 SVGAGI (reference sequence). The CDR3 contains 15 residues. Germline trimming cut 7 bases from V and 9 bases from J; bases unmatched to any gene: 9.

The V call is TRBV4-2, the J call TRBJ1-2; 8 bases are shared with TRBD1. This CDR3 contains 17 residues. The trim removed 4 bases at V and 1 base at J, leaving 11 bases unmatched. Germline V gene lookup returns CDR1 LGHNA and CDR2 YNFKEQ. The CDR3 spells CASSPSQGARNNYGYTF. The CDR3 DNA reads TGTGCCAGCAGCCCTTCCCAGGGGGCGCGAAATAACTATGGCTACACCTTC.

The V call is TRBV28, the J call TRBJ2-3; D possibly corresponds to TRBD1 (5 bases). This CDR3 is 13 amino acids long. Germline CDR1 MDHEN, CDR2 SYDVKM. V was clipped by 4 bases and J by 14 bases, with 19 bases between them. The CDR3 loop reads CASSSIRTFRRYF. The CDR3 coding sequence is TGTGCCAGCAGTTCGATTCGGACATTTCGGAGGTATTTT.

The genes are TRBV7-3 and TRBJ2-3; D assignment may be TRBD1 or TRBD2 (6 bases each). This CDR3 is built from 14 residues. V shed 2 bases and J shed 5 bases, with 11 bases lying between them. Germline V CDR1 and CDR2: SGHTA, FQGTGA. The CDR3 DNA sequence: TGTGCCAGCAGCTTAGTTGGAGGGGGAGATACGCAGTATTTT. It is translated as CASSLVGGGDTQYF.

The rearrangement joins TRBV6-5 to TRBJ1-5; 9 bases are a match to TRBD1. Trimming took 7 bases from V and 1 from J; bases not matched to a gene: 2. The CDR3 contains 14 residues. The germline CDR1 and CDR2 sequences are MNHEY and SVGAGI. CDR3: CASKDRGSNQPQHF. The CDR3 DNA is TGTGCCAGCAAGGACAGGGGCAGCAATCAGCCCCAGCATTTT.

This chain connects TRBV7-2 to TRBJ1-2; D is unresolved. The V end was cut by 4 bases, the J end by 6 bases, with 12 bases between. Looked up from germline, CDR1 is SGHTA and CDR2 is FQGNSA. The CDR3 runs to 13 residues. CDR3 sequence reads: CASSYGFTNGYTF. CDR3 DNA sequence: TGTGCCAGCAGCTACGGGTTTACAAATGGCTACACCTTC.

The chain couples TRBV2 to TRBJ2-5; TRBD2 might be the D (7 bases). This CDR3 region has 16 residues. V lost 6 bases and J lost 5, with 22 bases in between. Germline assignment: CDR1 SNHLY and CDR2 FYNNEI. CDR3 region: CASSKGGLARRETQYF. CDR3 bases: TGTGCCAGCAGCAAGGGGGGGCTAGCGCGGAGGGAGACCCAGTACTTC.